Shown below are 23 T cell receptor beta chains from a single sample sequenced in a study of tumor-infiltrating lymphocytes in localized non-small cell lung cancer. Data came from immunoSEQ multiplex PCR; TCRdb stores just in-frame clones and leaves some out. The sample consists of 15,000 or so clones, 35% to 55% of them appearing once. The source material was lung tumor tissue. The receptors here all came from a human donor with non-small cell lung cancer.

The rearrangement uses TRBV29-1 and TRBJ2-7; 7 bases are a match to TRBD1. Trimming took 1 base from V and 5 from J; bases not matched to a gene: 8. This CDR3 is 14 amino acids long. From germline, CDR1 is SQVTM and CDR2 ANQGSEA. DNA for the CDR3: TGCAGCGTTGAAGGTCAACAGGGGTATAACGAGCAGTACTTC. Translation: CSVEGQQGYNEQYF.

This chain connects TRBV6-5 to TRBJ2-1; either TRBD1 or TRBD2 may fit D (5 bases each). The V gene lost 2 bases and the J gene lost 9 bases, with 11 bases spanning the gap. Germline V gene lookup returns CDR1 MNHEY and CDR2 SVGAGI. The CDR3 loop spans 13 amino acids. The CDR3: CASSYDWDGEQFF. Here the CDR3 DNA reads TGTGCCAGCAGTTACGACTGGGACGGTGAGCAGTTCTTC.

The chain joins TRBV7-2 to TRBJ1-4; TRBD1 agrees at 8 bases. The J segment lost 7 bases and the V segment lost 0 bases, leaving 13 bases of the junction unmatched. Germline V CDR1 and CDR2: SGHTA, FQGNSA. CDR3 length equals 18 residues. DNA of the CDR3: TGTGCCAGCAGCTTAGCGCGGACAGGGTCCCCCTTATTTGAAAAACTGTTTTTT. This encodes CASSLARTGSPLFEKLFF.

V gene TRBV11-2 combines with J gene TRBJ2-1, with D tentatively TRBD1 (7 bases). The CDR3 spans 13 residues. Germline CDR1 and CDR2: SGHAT and FQNNGV. Trimming shortened V by 5 bases and J by 12 bases, and 17 bases separated the two germline ends. The CDR3 region is CASSVVIQGGQFF. The CDR3 DNA is TGTGCCAGCAGCGTAGTGATTCAGGGGGGGCAGTTCTTC.

This clone has a count of ten or more. The genes are TRBV30 and TRBJ1-5, with 7 positions matching TRBD1. The CDR3 sequence is 11 residues long. CDR1 is GTSNPN and CDR2 is SVGIG in the germline V gene (reference sequence). CDR3 region: CATGDHQPQHF. The CDR3 region has the DNA TGTGCAACAGGGGACCATCAGCCCCAGCATTTT.

The gene calls are TRBV10-3 and TRBJ1-1; maybe TRBD1 (6 bases). V was trimmed by 6 bases and J by 0 bases, leaving 8 bases between them. The CDR3 spans 13 residues. Germline V gene data show CDR1 as ENHRY and CDR2 as SYGVKD. CDR3 sequence reads: CAIRDRMNTEAFF. CDR3 DNA sequence: TGTGCCATCAGGGACAGAATGAACACTGAAGCTTTCTTT.

This clone was detected a few times. The chain has TRBV28 and TRBJ2-3; 7 bases fit TRBD1. V gave up 3 bases and J gave up 1 base; unmatched junction bases: 10. Germline values: CDR1 MDHEN, CDR2 SYDVKM. This CDR3 spans 17 amino acids. CDR3 nucleotides: TGTGCCAGCAGTTTCCCGACAGGGAAGGTTCGCACAGATACGCAGTATTTT. It translates to CASSFPTGKVRTDTQYF.

By share, this clone counts as medium-sized. J is TRBJ1-6 and V is TRBV7-8; D might be TRBD1 (6 bases). Looked up from germline, CDR1 is SGHVS and CDR2 is FQNEAQ. V was shortened by 5 bases and J by 7 bases, with 15 bases between the two germline ends. The CDR3 runs to 15 residues. CDR3 amino acids: CASSTRTETNSPLHF. The CDR3 DNA reads TGTGCCAGCAGCACTCGGACAGAAACAAATTCACCCCTCCACTTT.

The chain recombines TRBV5-6 with TRBJ1-3; 8 bases map to TRBD1. The CDR3 has 13 residues. V lost 4 bases, J lost 8 bases, and 5 bases stayed unmatched. Germline V CDR1 and CDR2: SGHDT, YYEEEE. CDR3 coding DNA: TGTGCCAGCAGCCGACAGGGGAGGTACACCATATATTTT. Protein sequence: CASSRQGRYTIYF.

The V gene is TRBV5-1, the J gene TRBJ2-1; D might be TRBD2 (6 bases). The V gene's germline CDR1 is SGHRS and CDR2 YFSETQ. The V and J ends lost 2 bases and 3 bases respectively, with 9 bases between them. This CDR3 spans 14 amino acids. The chain's CDR3 is CASSFGGVYNEQFF. In nucleotides, the CDR3 is TGCGCCAGCAGCTTCGGCGGGGTCTACAATGAGCAGTTCTTC.

The rearrangement links TRBV11-2 to TRBJ1-1; D is uncertain. V was shortened by 8 bases and J by 0 bases, with 13 bases between the two germline ends. CDR3 length equals 14 residues. Germline CDR1 and CDR2: SGHAT and FQNNGV. CDR3 loop: CASDSGLMNTEAFF. The CDR3 region has the DNA TGTGCCAGCGACTCCGGGCTAATGAACACTGAAGCTTTCTTT.

This clone was recorded once. This chain joins TRBV30 and TRBJ2-3; D assignment may be TRBD1 or TRBD2 (5 bases each). The CDR3 covers 11 residues. The V gene's germline CDR1 is GTSNPN and CDR2 SVGIG (reference sequence). The V end was cut by 1 base, the J end by 11 bases, with 10 bases between. CDR3 protein: CAWSGGVGQYF. CDR3 sequence (DNA): TGTGCCTGGAGTGGAGGGGTTGGGCAGTATTTT. The variable domain in full, with the rest retrieved from reference TRBV30 and TRBJ2-3, is SQTIHQWPATLVQPVGSPLSLECTVEGTSNPNLYWYRQAAGRGLQLLFYSVGIGQISSEVPQNLSASRPQDRQFILSSKKLLLSDSGFYLCAWSGGVGQYFGPGTRLTVL.

This clone was counted only a few times. V and J are TRBV30 and TRBJ1-1, with D unclear. The ends were cut back, 4 bases at V and 0 bases at J, with 15 bases in the middle. The CDR3 loop spans 15 amino acids. Germline V gene sequence: CDR1 GTSNPN, CDR2 SVGIG (reference sequence). CDR3 protein: CAWMVLAGMNTEAFF. The CDR3 DNA reads TGTGCCTGGATGGTTTTGGCGGGGATGAACACTGAAGCTTTCTTT.

The rearrangement uses TRBV6-6 and TRBJ1-3; perhaps TRBD1 as D (5 bases). V was cut by 6 bases and J by 0 bases, with 15 bases left in between. Germline V gene data show CDR1 as MNHNY and CDR2 as SVGAGI (reference sequence). The CDR3 consists of 16 residues. CDR3 loop: CASSSFGTYSGNTIYF. The DNA of the CDR3 is TGTGCCAGCAGCTCCTTCGGGACCTACTCTGGAAACACCATATATTTT.

The chain couples TRBV19 to TRBJ2-5; 7 bases align to TRBD1. This CDR3 comprises 12 residues. CDR1 is LNHDA and CDR2 is SQIVND in the germline V gene (reference sequence). With 8 bases clipped from V and 2 bases from J, the junction kept 2 bases outside the gene matches. Here the CDR3 reads CASARGQETQYF. DNA for the CDR3: TGTGCCAGTGCCAGGGGGCAAGAGACCCAGTACTTC.

This clone was found a few times. V usage is TRBV29-1 and J usage is TRBJ1-2, with D perhaps matching TRBD1 (5 bases). This CDR3 is built from 11 residues. Deletions cut 5 bases from V and 6 bases from J, with 10 bases between. Germline V gene sequence: CDR1 SQVTM, CDR2 ANQGSEA. DNA of the CDR3: TGCAGCGTTCTGGGGCACGATGGCTACACCTTC. Its protein is CSVLGHDGYTF.

The chain employs TRBV2 and TRBJ1-5, with TRBD1 matching 8 bases. The germline V gene has CDR1 SNHLY and CDR2 FYNNEI. The CDR3 is 14 residues long. After removal of 5 bases from V and 2 bases from J, the junction contained 2 bases not matched to a gene. The DNA of the CDR3 is TGTGCCAGCAGTCAGGACAGGGGCAATCAGCCCCAGCATTTT. Its translation is CASSQDRGNQPQHF.

The chain links TRBV28 to TRBJ2-6; D is unresolved. V shed 10 bases and J shed 2 bases, with 18 bases lying between them. Germline CDR1 and CDR2: MDHEN and SYDVKM. There are 16 residues in the CDR3. CDR3 loop: CAIAEVRVAGANVLTF. CDR3 sequence (DNA): TGTGCCATCGCCGAGGTTAGGGTAGCTGGGGCCAACGTCCTGACTTTC.

This clone was picked up a small number of times. The chain employs TRBV7-9 and TRBJ1-4; 7 bases are shared with TRBD1. J gave up 6 bases and V 5 bases, and 6 bases lay outside the gene matches. The CDR3 has 14 residues. Germline CDR1 SEHNR, CDR2 FQNEAQ (reference sequence). CDR3 nucleotide sequence: TGTGCCAGCAGCATAGGACAGGCCCATGAAAAACTGTTTTTT. Protein sequence: CASSIGQAHEKLFF.

The V gene is TRBV5-2, the J gene TRBJ2-6; the DNA was not compared with TRBD1, the D call given in the table. TRBV5-2 is a pseudogene. The CDR3 contains 13 residues. The CDR3 DNA reads as TGTGCCAGTACACAAAGTCGGGCCAACGTCCTGACTTTC. It is translated as CASTQSRANVLTF.

The CDR3 DNA reads TGTGCCAGCAACCCCTGGGGGGACAGGGGCCAAGAGACCCAGTACTTC. It codes for CASNPWGDRGQETQYF. The chain employs TRBV11-3 and TRBJ2-5; 10 bases map to TRBD1. The germline V gene has CDR1 SGHNT and CDR2 YENEEA. With V trimmed by 7 bases and J by 1 base, 9 bases remained unmatched. The CDR3 has 16 amino acids.

This clone showed up just a few times. This chain links TRBV6-1 with TRBJ2-3, with D unresolved. Trimming took off 3 bases at V and 0 bases at J, with 4 bases between the two ends. The CDR3 has 13 residues. Germline CDR1 reads MNHNS; CDR2 reads SASEGT. Here the CDR3 reads CASSEISTDTQYF. DNA for the CDR3: TGTGCCAGCAGTGAGATTAGCACAGATACGCAGTATTTT.

This clone was recorded a few times. V and J are TRBV30 and TRBJ2-3; 13 bases agree with TRBD2. The CDR3 has 17 residues. In germline, CDR1 is GTSNPN, CDR2 SVGIG (reference sequence). J was trimmed by 7 bases and V by 0 bases; bases with no gene match: 10. For the CDR3, the DNA is TGTGCCTGGAGTGTACTAGCGGGGGGGCCAAGTTTAAATACGCAGTATTTT. It encodes CAWSVLAGGPSLNTQYF.